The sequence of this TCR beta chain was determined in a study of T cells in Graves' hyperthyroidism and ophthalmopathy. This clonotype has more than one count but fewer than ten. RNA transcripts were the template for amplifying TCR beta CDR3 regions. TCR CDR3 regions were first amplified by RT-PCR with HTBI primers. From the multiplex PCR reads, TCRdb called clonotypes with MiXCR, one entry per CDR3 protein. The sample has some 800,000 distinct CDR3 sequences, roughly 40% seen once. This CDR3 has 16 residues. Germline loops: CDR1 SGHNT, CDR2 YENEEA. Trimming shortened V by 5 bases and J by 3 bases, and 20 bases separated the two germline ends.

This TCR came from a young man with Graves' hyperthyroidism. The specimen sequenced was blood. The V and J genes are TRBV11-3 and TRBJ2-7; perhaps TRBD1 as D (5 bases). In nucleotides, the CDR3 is TGTGCCAGCAGCCCCCTTTGGGGTCAGGGTAACTACGAGCAGTACTTC. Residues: CASSPLWGQGNYEQYF.